Listed here are 19 T cell receptor beta chains from one sample, sequenced in a study of blood T cell repertoires in COVID-19 (dated by TCRdb to about 2020). The method was the immunoSEQ multiplex PCR assay. What TCRdb holds here is the immuneACCESS table cut down to in-frame rearrangements. Part of the clones is not present; checked against another copy, under half of the missing clones reflect an unresolved V gene, and the others are unexplained. In all, the sample holds 200,000 to 250,000 clones, and over 70% of those were seen once. Clones ranked in the top ten supply around 3.8% of the sample. The specimen sequenced was PBMCs or T cells enriched from blood (not recorded which). The receptor set was obtained from a woman in her 30s who had been exposed to COVID-19.

The rearrangement uses TRBV28 and TRBJ2-1, with D possibly TRBD2 on 5 matching bases. V was cut by 8 bases and J by 0 bases, with 11 bases left in between. Germline CDR1 and CDR2: MDHEN and SYDVKM. CDR3 length: 14 amino acids. CDR3 sequence (DNA): TGTGCCAGCGGCGGGCTGAGCTCCTACAATGAGCAGTTCTTC. This codes for CASGGLSSYNEQFF.

The CDR3 DNA follows: TGTGCCAGCAGCTTATGGCTAGCGGGATTTTTTGAGACCCAGTACTTC. Encoded protein: CASSLWLAGFFETQYF. This chain connects TRBV7-9 to TRBJ2-5; TRBD2 agrees at 9 bases. This CDR3 has 16 residues. In germline, CDR1 is SEHNR, CDR2 FQNEAQ (reference sequence). The junction had 9 bases not matched to a gene; V was cut back by 2 bases and J by 5 bases.

The chain couples TRBV13 to TRBJ1-1, with D unresolved. Trimming removed 5 bases at V and 4 bases at J, with 11 bases between. The CDR3 runs 13 residues. Germline values: CDR1 PRHDT, CDR2 FYEKMQ (reference sequence). The CDR3 coding sequence is TGTGCCAGCAGCCTACGGACTGCCACTGAAGCTTTCTTT. It encodes CASSLRTATEAFF.

J is TRBJ1-6 and V is TRBV7-9; TRBD1 agrees at 7 bases. With 3 bases clipped from V and 7 bases from J, the junction kept 3 bases outside the gene matches. From germline, CDR1 is SEHNR and CDR2 FQNEAQ (reference sequence). This CDR3 contains 14 residues. In nucleotides, the CDR3 is TGTGCCAGCAGCTTGGGACAGCGAAATTCACCCCTCCACTTT. Translated: CASSLGQRNSPLHF.

The CDR3 protein is CASSESGGSGANVLTF. DNA for the CDR3: TGCGCCAGCAGTGAGTCGGGGGGATCTGGGGCCAACGTCCTGACTTTC. The V call is TRBV10-2, the J call TRBJ2-6; D may be TRBD2 (6 bases). Trimming stripped 0 bases from V and 1 base from J, with 7 bases between. CDR1 and CDR2 from the germline V gene are WSHSY and SAAADI. The CDR3 extends over 16 amino acids.

This chain links TRBV27 with TRBJ1-2, with D possibly TRBD1 on 6 matching bases. Germline CDR1 and CDR2: MNHEY and SMNVEV (reference sequence). Trimming removed 5 bases from V and 4 bases from J, with 14 bases in between. This CDR3 has 14 amino acids. DNA for the CDR3: TGTGCCAGCAGTAAGAACGGGACACCCTATGGCTACACCTTC. This gives the protein CASSKNGTPYGYTF.

The gene calls are TRBV5-1 and TRBJ2-2, with D uncertain. The CDR3 length is 14 residues. Trimming left V 0 bases short and J 8 bases short, with 11 bases between. Germline assignment: CDR1 SGHRS and CDR2 YFSETQ. The CDR3 DNA is TGCGCCAGCAGCTTGGCAACAGTTGGGGGGGAGCTGTTTTTT. Protein sequence: CASSLATVGGELFF.

This rearrangement joins TRBV19 to TRBJ1-5; no definite D call. The CDR3 loop spans 12 amino acids. V was trimmed by 3 bases and J by 3 bases, leaving 3 bases between them. Germline loops: CDR1 LNHDA, CDR2 SQIVND (reference sequence). The CDR3 loop reads CASSIFNQPQHF. CDR3 coding DNA: TGTGCCAGTAGTATCTTCAATCAGCCCCAGCATTTT.

The chain couples TRBV5-1 to TRBJ2-1; 13 bases fit TRBD2. The V gene's germline CDR1 is SGHRS and CDR2 YFSETQ. The CDR3 totals 16 residues. J gave up 7 bases and V 2 bases, and 6 bases lay outside the gene matches. The CDR3 sequence is CASSFRTSGSGNEQFF. CDR3 bases: TGCGCCAGCAGCTTCCGGACTAGCGGGAGTGGAAATGAGCAGTTCTTC.

In its sample, this clone was seen once. This chain connects TRBV28 to TRBJ2-3; 7 nucleotides line up with TRBD1. V lost 4 bases and J lost 2; bases outside the gene matches: 9. The CDR3 runs to 16 residues. From germline, CDR1 is MDHEN and CDR2 SYDVKM. The DNA of the CDR3 is TGTGCCAGCAGTTCTCCGGGGACAGCCTCCACAGATACGCAGTATTTT. Protein product: CASSSPGTASTDTQYF. The full variable domain, with the rest looked up from reference TRBV28 and TRBJ2-3, is DVKVTQSSRYLVKRTGEKVFLECVQDMDHENMFWYRQDPGLGLRLIYFSYDVKMKEKGDIPEGYSVSREKKERFSLILESASTNQTSMYLCASSSPGTASTDTQYFGPGTRLTVL.

This chain connects TRBV30 to TRBJ2-5, with TRBD1 identical over 7 bases. J was trimmed by 4 bases and V by 2 bases; bases with no gene match: 4. Germline loops: CDR1 GTSNPN, CDR2 SVGIG (reference sequence). This CDR3 contains 13 residues. The CDR3 protein is CAWSTGTAETQYF. The CDR3, as DNA: TGTGCCTGGAGTACCGGGACAGCAGAGACCCAGTACTTC.

V gene TRBV4-1 combines with J gene TRBJ2-2; possible D gene TRBD1, 6 bases. This CDR3 has 16 amino acids. Trimming pared 3 bases from V and 1 base from J, leaving 12 bases between. The V gene's germline CDR1 is MGHRA and CDR2 YSYEKL. The CDR3 DNA reads as TGCGCCAGCAGCCAGGGGCACAGGGTGAACACCGGGGAGCTGTTTTTT. It encodes CASSQGHRVNTGELFF.

This chain connects TRBV7-2 to TRBJ2-2, with a weak D call TRBD1 (6 bases). Germline-derived CDR1 and CDR2 are SGHTA and FQGNSA. This CDR3 is 15 amino acids long. V was pared by 4 bases and J by 0 bases, with 9 bases between. CDR3 residues: CASSSTGSNTGELFF. The CDR3 coding sequence is TGTGCCAGCAGCTCTACAGGGTCGAACACCGGGGAGCTGTTTTTT. Full variable domain (outside the CDR3, taken from reference TRBV7-2 and TRBJ2-2): GAGVSQSPSNKVTEKGKDVELRCDPISGHTALYWYRQSLGQGLEFLIYFQGNSAPDKSGLPSDRFSAERTGGSVSTLTIQRTQQEDSAVYLCASSSTGSNTGELFFGEGSRLTVL.

The sample holds one count of this clone. The CDR3 sequence: CASSVDSTPHTQYF. The CDR3 DNA follows: TGTGCCAGCAGCGTAGACAGCACCCCTCATACGCAGTATTTT. The chain employs TRBV9 and TRBJ2-3; no clear D gene. Trimming shortened V by 0 bases and J by 7 bases, and 12 bases separated the two germline ends. Germline V lookup: CDR1 SGDLS, CDR2 YYNGEE. The CDR3 has 14 amino acids.

The rearrangement joins TRBV5-1 to TRBJ2-1; 11 nucleotides match TRBD1. V lost 3 bases to trimming and J lost 7 bases; unmatched junction nucleotides: 3. The CDR3 runs 14 residues. Germline CDR1 is SGHRS and CDR2 is YFSETQ. As DNA, the CDR3 is TGCGCCAGCAGCTCCGGGACAGGGGGGAATGAGCAGTTCTTC. Its translation: CASSSGTGGNEQFF. Together with reference TRBV5-1 and TRBJ2-1, the CDR3 gives the full variable domain: KAGVTQTPRYLIKTRGQQVTLSCSPISGHRSVSWYQQTPGQGLQFLFEYFSETQRNKGNFPGRFSGRQFSNSRSEMNVSTLELGDSALYLCASSSGTGGNEQFFGPGTRLTVL.

CDR3 coding DNA: TGTGCCAGCAGCCTAAGCGGACAGACGGCTAACTATGGCTACACCTTC. Its translation is CASSLSGQTANYGYTF. The chain employs TRBV27 and TRBJ1-2; a possible D gene is TRBD1 (6 bases). Germline V gives CDR1 MNHEY, CDR2 SMNVEV (reference sequence). The CDR3 is 16 residues long. Trimming pared 6 bases from V and 0 bases from J, leaving 17 bases between.

The chain is built from TRBV27 and TRBJ2-7, with D possibly being TRBD1 (6 bases). Trimming cost V 2 bases and J 0 bases, with 8 bases left between them. Germline assignment: CDR1 MNHEY and CDR2 SMNVEV (reference sequence). The CDR3 covers 14 residues. The CDR3 DNA sequence: TGTGCCAGCAGTTTAGTCAGGGGCTCCTACGAGCAGTACTTC. Translated: CASSLVRGSYEQYF.

V and J are TRBV10-3 and TRBJ1-2; D perhaps matches TRBD1 (5 bases). Trimming removed 2 bases at V and 2 bases at J, with 15 bases between. This CDR3 is built from 16 residues. From germline, CDR1 is ENHRY and CDR2 SYGVKD. For the CDR3, the DNA is TGTGCCATCAGTGAGAAGCGGGACGCTTCGAACTATGGCTACACCTTC. It encodes CAISEKRDASNYGYTF.

This chain links TRBV4-1 with TRBJ2-7; a weak D match, TRBD1 (6 bases). Germline CDR1 MGHRA, CDR2 YSYEKL. Trimming took off 6 bases at V and 2 bases at J, with 17 bases between the two ends. The length of the CDR3 is 15 residues. The DNA for the CDR3 is TGCGCCAGCAGTCACTCCGGGACACCCACCTACGAGCAGTACTTC. This encodes CASSHSGTPTYEQYF.